Here is one T cell receptor beta chain with its context. Its antigen remains undetermined. There are no base qualities to consult, and no much larger clone falls within one base. The CDR3 regions of human TCRbeta chains were analyzed by immunosequencing. As for the original processing: Repertoire TCRs were checked for matches against a reference library of SARS-CoV-2-specific TCRs that had been generated using the MIRA antigen-specificity platform. Breadth was defined as the fraction of unique TCRs that were SARS-CoV-2-associated. Depth was defined as the fraction of total T cells that were SARS-CoV-2-associated. Using the MIRA data, each spike-specific TCR was mapped to the spike region that the TCR reacts to and placed in a CD4 or CD8 class. Log10-transformed breadth and depth values were compared by one-way ANOVA with Sidak's multiple comparisons tests. The source is immuneACCESS, and TCRdb retained only in-frame sequences with V and J called. Part of the clones is not carried over; for the studies checked, unresolved V genes explain less than half of this, and the remainder is unexplained. That table furnishes V, J and clone size, whereas the DNA furnished D and trimming. The sample yields tens of thousands of clones; roughly nine tenths were counted once. The ten top clones hold roughly 3.1% of the sample.

What the time point label conveys for this sample: about 28 days (+/-7) after the second vaccine dose. AZD1222 recipients with second doses at about 4 weeks or about 12 weeks were pooled, because spike-specific TCR depth and breadth did not differ between schedules. Vaccinee samples came from UK trials COV001 and COV002, including a single-blind randomized controlled phase 2/3 trial of AZD1222 (ChAdOx1 nCoV-19) in healthy adults. Trial participant PBMC samples were collected at day 0 and day 28 after the second dose for TCRbeta chain sequencing. These data are taken from a study of T cell responses to AZD1222 COVID-19 vaccine (dated by TCRdb to the early 2020s). Broadly, across the study: A total of around 240 trial participants underwent TCR sequencing, of whom 200 to 220 had received two doses of AZD1222 and roughly 26 had received two doses of the MenACWY control vaccine. Enrollment into the trials was organized by age into subgroups of 18-55, 56-69 and 70-plus years, and those subgroups contained roughly 150, 30 and 60 TCR-sequenced participants, respectively.

What the study reported, not specific to this receptor: Only six AZD1222 recipients were SARS-CoV-2 seropositive at baseline, limiting conclusions about previously exposed vaccinees. Vaccine-associated CD4 TCRs spanned the whole spike protein, with dominant responses in regions 160-218 and 743-854. Because no day 14 peak-response samples were available, repertoires were characterized only after the peak T cell response. After two AZD1222 doses, both the breadth and the depth of spike-specific TCRs were significantly higher than at day 0 and than in MenACWY recipients. In the small 56-69-year group, the increase in depth fell short of significance, most likely because of low power. Most participants were white British and females outnumbered males, and the authors suggested that clonal diversity may have been underestimated. Reportedly, close to half of the unique spike-specific TCRs recognized epitopes lying outside the regions that are mutated in the B.1.351 and B.1.1.7 variants.

Taken from the germline V gene, the CDR1 and CDR2 loops are SGHAT and FQNNGV. The trim is 6 bases for V and 6 bases for J, with a gap of 14 bases between the germline ends. Including the terminal cysteine and phenylalanine, the CDR3 comprises 13 residues. The CDR3 DNA has 39 bases and is translated from base 1. The chain was built from TRBV11-2 and TRBJ1-1; there is no confident call for the D gene. This receptor was identified in an adult who received the AZD1222 COVID-19 vaccine. The source material was peripheral blood, sampled 28 days after the second AZD1222 dose. The DNA sequence reads TGTGCCAGCAGAAAAGGCGGTTCTGCTGAAGCTTTCTTT. Translated, this gives CASRKGGSAEAFF. The entire variable domain, with the stretches around the CDR3 drawn from the reference TRBV11-2 and TRBJ1-1 proteins, is EAGVAQSPRYKIIEKRQSVAFWCNPISGHATLYWYQQILGQGPKLLIQFQNNGVVDDSQLPKDRFSAERLKGVDSTLKIQPAKLEDSAVYLCASRKGGSAEAFFGQGTRLTVV.